The 21 T cell receptor beta chains below come from one sample, sequenced in a study of cytomegalovirus exposure and HLA in healthy donors. The PCR used 60 Vbeta and 13 Jbeta primers. Produced via immunoSEQ multiplex PCR; TCRdb's table is partial and in-frame only. The sample lists approximately 180,000 clones, about four fifths seen once, with 6% to 7.5% in the top ten. The sequenced sample consisted of PBMCs. The source is a man aged 30 to 45 in good health and CMV-seropositive.

This clone was seen only once. The V call is TRBV30, the J call TRBJ1-4; 10 nucleotides align to TRBD1. The CDR3 is 19 residues long. In germline, CDR1 is GTSNPN, CDR2 SVGIG (reference sequence). V lost 5 bases to trimming and J lost 0 bases; unmatched junction nucleotides: 15. The CDR3, as DNA: TGTGCCTGGGCACAGGGGGACAGGGGTCTAGGGGCAACTAATGAAAAACTGTTTTTT. Translation: CAWAQGDRGLGATNEKLFF. The whole variable domain, filled in from reference TRBV30 and TRBJ1-4, reads SQTIHQWPATLVQPVGSPLSLECTVEGTSNPNLYWYRQAAGRGLQLLFYSVGIGQISSEVPQNLSASRPQDRQFILSSKKLLLSDSGFYLCAWAQGDRGLGATNEKLFFGSGTQLSVL.

The chain is built from TRBV9 and TRBJ2-1; 7 positions match TRBD2. The V gene's germline CDR1 is SGDLS and CDR2 YYNGEE. J was trimmed by 4 bases and V by 0 bases; bases with no gene match: 4. The CDR3 loop spans 15 amino acids. CDR3 region: CASSVESGTYNEQFF. The CDR3 coding sequence is TGTGCCAGCAGCGTAGAGAGCGGGACTTACAATGAGCAGTTCTTC.

The rearrangement links TRBV28 to TRBJ2-1, with a weak D call TRBD1 (7 bases). Germline loops: CDR1 MDHEN, CDR2 SYDVKM. V dropped 7 bases and J dropped 3 bases, with 13 bases sitting between them. CDR3 size: 14 residues. The CDR3 sequence: CASIPGGSYNEQFF. CDR3 sequence (DNA): TGTGCCAGCATACCAGGGGGGAGCTACAATGAGCAGTTCTTC.

In this sample, this clone turned up a few times. The chain carries TRBV5-1 and TRBJ2-2, with 9 nucleotides matching TRBD1. Unmatched junction bases numbered 8, after V lost 6 bases and J lost 5 bases. Germline V CDR1 and CDR2: SGHRS, YFSETQ. The CDR3 extends over 15 amino acids. CDR3: CASTSQGAPTGELFF. The CDR3 region has the DNA TGCGCCAGCACCTCACAGGGGGCCCCAACCGGGGAGCTGTTTTTT. Using reference TRBV5-1 and TRBJ2-2 for the parts outside the CDR3, the full variable domain is KAGVTQTPRYLIKTRGQQVTLSCSPISGHRSVSWYQQTPGQGLQFLFEYFSETQRNKGNFPGRFSGRQFSNSRSEMNVSTLELGDSALYLCASTSQGAPTGELFFGEGSRLTVL.

The chain joins TRBV28 to TRBJ2-7, with 11 nucleotides matching TRBD1. Germline V gene sequence: CDR1 MDHEN, CDR2 SYDVKM. This CDR3 comprises 14 residues. V was pared by 8 bases and J by 3 bases, with 6 bases of the junction left unmatched. The CDR3 region has the DNA TGTGCCAGCCAGGGGGACAGGGGGGTCTACGAGCAGTACTTC. Encoded protein: CASQGDRGVYEQYF.

The V call is TRBV9, the J call TRBJ2-7; D is undetermined. Trimming removed 0 bases at V and 0 bases at J, with 10 bases between. CDR1 SGDLS and CDR2 YYNGEE come from the germline V gene. There are 15 residues in the CDR3. The CDR3 is CASSVDMTSSYEQYF. CDR3 bases: TGTGCCAGCAGCGTAGATATGACAAGCTCCTACGAGCAGTACTTC.

This clone is medium-sized by share. This chain joins TRBV5-1 and TRBJ2-1; TRBD1 might be the D (5 bases). Per the germline V gene, CDR1 is SGHRS and CDR2 is YFSETQ. The V gene lost 4 bases and the J gene lost 0 bases, with 11 bases spanning the gap. This CDR3 is 15 amino acids long. CDR3 sequence (DNA): TGCGCCAGCAGCCAGGGAAGGAACTCCTACAATGAGCAGTTCTTC. As protein: CASSQGRNSYNEQFF.

This sequence joins TRBV4-3 and TRBJ2-3, with TRBD2 identical over 9 bases. Trimming removed 0 bases from V and 2 bases from J; junction bases left unmatched: 12. Germline CDR1 is LGHNA and CDR2 is YSLEER. The CDR3 is made up of 19 amino acids. The CDR3: CASSQDVQRGVPITDTQYF. CDR3 nucleotides: TGCGCCAGCAGCCAAGACGTCCAGCGGGGGGTCCCCATCACAGATACGCAGTATTTT.

This chain links TRBV6-1 with TRBJ1-2; 9 nucleotides agree with TRBD1. Germline V CDR1 and CDR2: MNHNS, SASEGT. V lost 1 base to trimming and J lost 2 bases; unmatched junction nucleotides: 5. This CDR3 spans 16 amino acids. CDR3 protein: CASSEGTGVWNYGYTF. In DNA, the CDR3 is TGTGCCAGCAGTGAAGGGACAGGGGTTTGGAACTATGGCTACACCTTC.

This clone was counted once. Other DNA sequences in this specimen translate into the identical CDR3. The CDR3 coding sequence is TGTGCCAGCAGCCCCGACAGCTCCTACGAGCAGTACTTC. Residues: CASSPDSSYEQYF. The chain combines TRBV9 with TRBJ2-7; maybe TRBD1 (5 bases). The germline V gene has CDR1 SGDLS and CDR2 YYNGEE. The ends were cut back, 4 bases at V and 0 bases at J, with 8 bases in the middle. The CDR3 consists of 13 residues.

V usage is TRBV5-6 and J usage is TRBJ2-1, with 11 bases that match TRBD2. The CDR3 length is 16 residues. CDR1 SGHDT and CDR2 YYEEEE come from the germline V gene. The V segment lost 3 bases and the J segment 5 bases; nucleotides outside the gene matches: 7. CDR3 residues: CASSSILAGANNEQFF. The DNA for the CDR3 is TGTGCCAGCAGCTCGATACTAGCGGGGGCTAACAATGAGCAGTTCTTC.

This clone has just a few counts. The chain uses TRBV9 and TRBJ2-3, with TRBD1 matching 7 bases. The CDR3 sequence is 16 residues long. In germline, CDR1 is SGDLS, CDR2 YYNGEE. The V and J ends lost 4 bases and 7 bases, in that order; junction bases with no gene match: 15. CDR3 sequence reads: CASSKRQGLGLNTQYF. For the CDR3, the DNA is TGTGCCAGCAGCAAACGACAGGGCCTCGGGTTGAATACGCAGTATTTT.

This rearrangement joins TRBV9 to TRBJ2-3; 7 nucleotides align to TRBD2. This CDR3 has 15 amino acids. The V and J ends lost 4 bases and 2 bases, in that order; junction bases with no gene match: 7. CDR1 is SGDLS and CDR2 is YYNGEE in the germline V gene. CDR3 sequence reads: CASSPGTTFTDTQYF. The CDR3 DNA sequence: TGTGCCAGCAGCCCCGGGACTACCTTCACAGATACGCAGTATTTT.

The J gene is TRBJ2-1, the V gene TRBV10-3, with no clear D. Germline V gene sequence: CDR1 ENHRY, CDR2 SYGVKD. The CDR3 has 13 residues. The germline V and J ends were trimmed by 3 bases and 4 bases, with 7 bases remaining between them. The CDR3 protein is CAISDSGYNEQFF. The CDR3 nucleotides read TGTGCCATCAGTGATTCCGGGTACAATGAGCAGTTCTTC.

This clone showed up just once. The gene calls are TRBV7-9 and TRBJ2-7, with 8 positions matching TRBD1. Germline lookup yields CDR1 SEHNR and CDR2 FQNEAQ (reference sequence). This CDR3 region has 13 residues. V shed 5 bases, J shed 7 bases, and the junction held 7 bases outside the gene matches. The CDR3, as DNA: TGTGCCAGCAGCCCCGGACAGGGTCGGGAGCAGTACTTC. It encodes CASSPGQGREQYF.

The rearrangement uses TRBV7-3 and TRBJ2-2; D unclear. V shed 5 bases and J shed 5 bases, with 9 bases lying between them. The germline V gene encodes CDR1 SGHTA and CDR2 FQGTGA. The CDR3 covers 13 residues. This CDR3 is CASSLLRTGELFF. CDR3 DNA sequence: TGTGCCAGCAGCCTATTAAGAACCGGGGAGCTGTTTTTT.

In the case of this clone: A read error is likely here: a far larger clone is one base away. At the DNA level, this CDR3 is encoded by other sequences in the same sample as well. J is TRBJ1-5 and V is TRBV6-5; tentatively, D is TRBD1 (6 bases). CDR1 is MNHEY, CDR2 SVGAGI, per germline. The length of the CDR3 is 14 residues. Trimming left V 5 bases short and J 4 bases short, with 12 bases between. CDR3 protein: CASSESGQNQPQHF. In DNA form, the CDR3 reads TGTGCCAGCAGTGAGTCTGGACAGAATCAGCCCCAGCATTTT.

This chain connects TRBV25-1 to TRBJ2-1, with 7 bases that match TRBD1. V was clipped by 8 bases and J by 5 bases; unmatched bases: 12. The CDR3 is made up of 15 amino acids. Germline values: CDR1 MGHDK, CDR2 SYGVNS. CDR3: CASDSPGQTHNEQFF. In nucleotides, the CDR3 is TGTGCCAGCGATTCTCCGGGACAGACCCACAATGAGCAGTTCTTC.

This clone was seen more than once but under ten times. CDR3 amino acids: CASSIVRGIAYEQYF. The CDR3 DNA sequence: TGTGCCAGTAGTATTGTCAGGGGGATCGCCTACGAGCAGTACTTC. The rearrangement links TRBV19 to TRBJ2-7, with TRBD1 matching over 7 bases. Germline CDR1 is LNHDA and CDR2 is SQIVND (reference sequence). The CDR3 has 15 amino acids. V shed 3 bases, J shed 2 bases, and the junction held 7 bases outside the gene matches.

This chain uses TRBV2 with TRBJ2-7, with 7 nucleotides matching TRBD1. CDR3 length: 14 amino acids. Germline loops: CDR1 SNHLY, CDR2 FYNNEI. Germline trimming cut 6 bases from V and 2 bases from J; bases unmatched to any gene: 7. The CDR3: CASSAQGKTYEQYF. The CDR3 bases are TGTGCCAGCAGCGCACAGGGGAAAACCTACGAGCAGTACTTC.

The V call is TRBV27, the J call TRBJ1-4; 10 bases agree with TRBD1. The V gene's germline CDR1 is MNHEY and CDR2 SMNVEV (reference sequence). The CDR3 has 17 amino acids. Trimming removed 5 bases from V and 0 bases from J; junction bases left unmatched: 6. Here the CDR3 DNA reads TGTGCCAGCAGTCGGGGACAGGGGCTTGCAACTAATGAAAAACTGTTTTTT. This gives the protein CASSRGQGLATNEKLFF.